These 18 T cell receptor beta chains were all obtained from the same sample, sequenced in a study of Graves' ophthalmopathy and Graves' hyperthyroidism. The sequenced template was RNA, covering the TCR beta CDR3 region. First-round RT-PCR relied on HTBI primers, and a second-round multiplex PCR came next. TCRdb re-derived calls from the multiplex PCR reads in MiXCR, one entry per CDR3 protein. The sample has 350,000 or so distinct CDR3 sequences, about 17% seen once. Sequenced: peripheral blood. Receptors were obtained from an adult man with Graves' ophthalmopathy.

This clonotype has only a few counts. CDR3 residues: CASSLQGQDQETQYF. As DNA, the CDR3 is TGTGCCAGCAGCCTTCAGGGACAGGACCAAGAGACCCAGTACTTC. This sequence joins TRBV12-3 or TRBV12-4 and TRBJ2-5; TRBD1 matches at 8 bases. The CDR3 is made up of 15 amino acids. V was pared by 6 bases and J by 0 bases, with 6 bases of the junction left unmatched.

This clonotype was counted ten times or more. The chain combines TRBV9 with TRBJ1-1; weak D call: TRBD1 (5 bases). This CDR3 comprises 15 residues. CDR1 is SGDLS and CDR2 is YYNGEE in the germline V gene. The V gene lost 1 base and the J gene lost 2 bases, with 12 bases spanning the gap. The CDR3, as DNA: TGTGCCAGCAGCGTAAGAGGGACGAGTAACACTGAAGCTTTCTTT. The encoded protein is CASSVRGTSNTEAFF.

On this clonotype itself: A single base separates this from a much larger clone, so it may be a read error. The CDR3 DNA reads as TGTGCCATCAGTAAGACAGGACTAGCGAACACCGGGGAGCTGTTTTTT. Its translation: CAISKTGLANTGELFF. The chain joins TRBV28 to TRBJ2-2; a weak D match, TRBD2 (7 bases). Per the germline V gene, CDR1 is MDHEN and CDR2 is SYDVKM. The CDR3 spans 16 residues.

This clonotype was recorded at least ten times. The chain couples TRBV7-4 to TRBJ1-3, with no clear D. There are 15 residues in the CDR3. V was pared by 3 bases and J by 0 bases, with 9 bases between. Germline V CDR1 and CDR2: SGHVT, SQSDAQ. CDR3 sequence reads: CASSLKIRSGNTIYF. CDR3 nucleotides: TGTGCCAGCAGCTTGAAAATCCGCTCTGGAAACACCATATATTTT.

For this clonotype: A much larger clone is a single base away; this may be a read error. This chain connects TRBV5-1 to TRBJ1-5; D unresolved. V was clipped by 4 bases and J by 4 bases, with 9 bases between them. Per germline, CDR1 SGHRS and CDR2 YFSETQ. The CDR3 loop spans 13 amino acids. The CDR3 bases are TGCGCCAGCAGCCCAGCTGCGAATCAGCCCCAGCATTTT. It specifies CASSPAANQPQHF.

This clonotype came up many times. The J gene is TRBJ1-1, the V gene TRBV7-9; D gene unclear. Germline V CDR1 and CDR2: SEHNR, FQNEAQ (reference sequence). The CDR3 length is 12 residues. Trimming took off 5 bases at V and 6 bases at J, with 10 bases between the two ends. The CDR3 DNA reads TGTGCCAGCAGCCCCCCGAGGGCTGAAGCTTTCTTT. It translates to CASSPPRAEAFF.

This clonotype was found many times. In DNA form, the CDR3 reads TGTGCCAGCTCACCGGACGTCAATCAGCCCCAGCATTTT. Its protein is CASSPDVNQPQHF. The J gene is TRBJ1-5, the V gene TRBV18; D unclear. CDR1 is KGHSH, CDR2 LQKENI, per germline. Trimming left V 3 bases short and J 3 bases short, with 6 bases between. The CDR3 is 13 residues long. Together with reference TRBV18 and TRBJ1-5, the CDR3 gives the full variable domain: NAGVMQNPRHLVRRRGQEARLRCSPMKGHSHVYWYRQLPEEGLKFMVYLQKENIIDESGMPKERFSAEFPKEGPSILRIQQVVRGDSAAYFCASSPDVNQPQHFGDGTRLSIL.

This clonotype was detected ten times or more. The CDR3 loop is CASSLRAPRDSPLHF. The CDR3 DNA reads as TGTGCCAGCAGCTTAAGGGCGCCTCGCGATTCACCCCTCCACTTT. The V call is TRBV7-2, the J call TRBJ1-6; D unclear. The CDR3 sequence is 15 residues long. Trimming left V 2 bases short and J 8 bases short, with 13 bases between. Per germline, CDR1 SGHTA and CDR2 FQGNSA.

This chain uses TRBV12-3 or TRBV12-4 with TRBJ1-1; TRBD1 might be the D (5 bases). V lost 5 bases, J lost 3 bases, and 13 bases lay in between. CDR3 size: 14 residues. CDR3 bases: TGTGCCAGCAGTGTGTCAGGGCTCGACACTGAAGCTTTCTTT. Its protein product is CASSVSGLDTEAFF.

This clonotype has ten or more counts. This sequence joins TRBV14 and TRBJ1-1; D is unclear. Trimming took off 3 bases at V and 3 bases at J, with 8 bases between the two ends. CDR3 length equals 13 residues. Germline values: CDR1 SGHDN, CDR2 FVKESK. The CDR3 coding sequence is TGTGCCAGCAGCCAGATAGGCGACACTGAAGCTTTCTTT. The encoded protein is CASSQIGDTEAFF.

This clonotype was detected many times. A read error may account for a junction end that differs from germline. The rearrangement uses TRBV3-1 and TRBJ2-5; 7 nucleotides match TRBD1. CDR3 length equals 13 residues. Germline assignment: CDR1 LGHDT and CDR2 YNNKEL (reference sequence). The DNA of the CDR3 is TGTGCCAGCAGCTACGACCGGGACAGCGGTTATGCCTTC. Translation gives CASSYDRDSGYAF.

This clonotype appeared many times. The chain links TRBV9 to TRBJ1-6, with D hard to call. Germline V gives CDR1 SGDLS, CDR2 YYNGEE. This CDR3 contains 14 residues. The ends were cut back, 0 bases at V and 5 bases at J, with 6 bases in the middle. CDR3 region: CASSVAADNSPLHF. The CDR3 coding sequence is TGTGCCAGCAGCGTAGCGGCAGATAATTCACCCCTCCACTTT.

This clonotype was observed many times. This rearrangement joins TRBV20-1 to TRBJ1-6; no firm D call. Germline CDR1 and CDR2: DFQATT and SNEGSKA (reference sequence). Trimming pared 5 bases from V and 3 bases from J, leaving 20 bases between. The CDR3 is made up of 17 amino acids. CDR3 nucleotide sequence: TGCAGTGCTCTAATTTCAGGTGCTGGGGTCTATAATTCACCCCTCCACTTT. Residues: CSALISGAGVYNSPLHF.

This clonotype was found many times. A read error is possible here, since a much larger clone lies one base away. The chain employs TRBV6-2 or TRBV6-3 and TRBJ2-5; 14 positions agree with TRBD2. The ends lost 7 bases at V and 6 bases at J; junction bases unmatched: 10. The CDR3 is made up of 16 amino acids. CDR1 and CDR2 (germline): MNHEY, SVGEGT. CDR3 amino acids: CASKGLAGVREKTQYF. DNA for the CDR3: TGTGCCAGCAAGGGACTAGCGGGAGTGCGAGAAAAGACCCAGTACTTC.

This clonotype came up many times. The CDR3 region has the DNA TGTGCCATCAGTGTTGGGACGAACTATGGCTACACCTTC. Translation gives CAISVGTNYGYTF. This chain uses TRBV10-3 with TRBJ1-2; D is possibly TRBD1 (5 bases). The V end lost 4 bases, the J end lost 2 bases, and 8 bases lay between the germline ends. Germline V CDR1 and CDR2: ENHRY, SYGVKD. The CDR3 is 13 residues long.

This clonotype showed up many times. The genes are TRBV5-1 and TRBJ1-3, with TRBD1 as a possible D gene (5 bases). The CDR3 has 17 residues. Germline CDR1 reads SGHRS; CDR2 reads YFSETQ. V dropped 0 bases and J dropped 0 bases, with 13 bases sitting between them. The CDR3 spells CASSLEGSTSSGNTIYF. CDR3 DNA sequence: TGCGCCAGCAGCTTGGAGGGGTCCACGTCCTCTGGAAACACCATATATTTT. The variable domain in full, with the rest retrieved from reference TRBV5-1 and TRBJ1-3, is KAGVTQTPRYLIKTRGQQVTLSCSPISGHRSVSWYQQTPGQGLQFLFEYFSETQRNKGNFPGRFSGRQFSNSRSEMNVSTLELGDSALYLCASSLEGSTSSGNTIYFGEGSWLTVV.

The CDR3 loop is CASSHGQGETTNYGYTF. The DNA of the CDR3 is TGTGCCAGCAGTCATGGACAGGGCGAAACCACTAACTATGGCTACACCTTC. The chain combines TRBV12-3 or TRBV12-4 with TRBJ1-2; the match to TRBD1 covers 8 bases. Trimming at V came to 5 bases and at J to 0 bases, leaving 11 bases not matched to a gene. The CDR3 extends over 17 amino acids.

This clonotype was seen at least ten times. The chain carries TRBV12-3 or TRBV12-4 and TRBJ2-3; D gene uncertain. The CDR3 has 12 residues. V gave up 3 bases and J gave up 2 bases, with 3 bases separating them. In DNA, the CDR3 is TGTGCCAGCAGTTTTAACACAGATACGCAGTATTTT. Translation gives CASSFNTDTQYF.